The sequence of this TCR beta chain was determined in a study of blood T cell repertoires in COVID-19. Study-level information: PBMCs, B-cell-depleted T cells, or T cells were the source of the cDNA or gDNA that made up the material.

V lost 2 bases and J lost 5; bases outside the gene matches: 1. The CDR3 extends over 13 amino acids. Germline CDR1 and CDR2: MNHEY and SMNVEV (reference sequence). As handled by the study authors: From reference gene primer amplification, estimates of nucleated cell counts were derived. Repertoires were generated with immunoSEQ multiplex PCR, while TCRdb's copy carries only in-frame clones and drops some. V and J calls and clone size follow that table, whereas D and trimming were derived from the DNA. The table has around 99,000 clones, just over 90% seen once. Sequenced sample: peripheral blood. This rearrangement joins TRBV27 to TRBJ1-1; TRBD1 aligns across 8 bases. The TCR originated in a man over 45 with acute or convalescent COVID-19. CDR3 DNA sequence: TGTGCCAGCAGTTTAGACAGGGGAACTGAAGCTTTCTTT. It encodes CASSLDRGTEAFF.